The subject of this entry is one T cell receptor beta chain. The antigen remains undetermined. A much more abundant neighbour one base away suggests this may be a read error. Amplified regions were TCR beta CDR3 sequences from RNA transcripts. Initially, a first-round RT-PCR of the TCR CDR3 employed the HTBI primer set. Each CDR3 protein gets one entry after TCRdb re-called the multiplex PCR reads with MiXCR. The sample consists of 300,000 to 450,000 distinct CDR3 sequences, about 15% of them appearing once. The record originates from a study of T cells in Graves' hyperthyroidism and ophthalmopathy. Study in general: Peripheral blood was acquired at first diagnosis, ahead of any therapy whatsoever. Study-wide results and limits: Blood also contained most expanded thyroid clonotypes above 0.001. A 13 V-J signature model discriminated ophthalmopathy versus stable hyperthyroidism.

Looked up from germline, CDR1 is SGHRS and CDR2 is YFSETQ. The germline V and J ends were trimmed by 6 bases and 3 bases, with 15 bases remaining between them. This CDR3 has 15 residues. Uncontrolled infection, other autoimmune disease, pregnancy or lactation barred patients from enrollment. The V call is TRBV5-1, the J call TRBJ2-2; no clear D. The sample taken for sequencing was blood. This TCR came from a woman aged 25 to 39 with Graves' hyperthyroidism that later progressed to Graves' ophthalmopathy. CDR3 bases: TGCGCCAGCACGAGGTCAAGGGCCGACACCGGGGAGCTGTTTTTT. This codes for CASTRSRADTGELFF.